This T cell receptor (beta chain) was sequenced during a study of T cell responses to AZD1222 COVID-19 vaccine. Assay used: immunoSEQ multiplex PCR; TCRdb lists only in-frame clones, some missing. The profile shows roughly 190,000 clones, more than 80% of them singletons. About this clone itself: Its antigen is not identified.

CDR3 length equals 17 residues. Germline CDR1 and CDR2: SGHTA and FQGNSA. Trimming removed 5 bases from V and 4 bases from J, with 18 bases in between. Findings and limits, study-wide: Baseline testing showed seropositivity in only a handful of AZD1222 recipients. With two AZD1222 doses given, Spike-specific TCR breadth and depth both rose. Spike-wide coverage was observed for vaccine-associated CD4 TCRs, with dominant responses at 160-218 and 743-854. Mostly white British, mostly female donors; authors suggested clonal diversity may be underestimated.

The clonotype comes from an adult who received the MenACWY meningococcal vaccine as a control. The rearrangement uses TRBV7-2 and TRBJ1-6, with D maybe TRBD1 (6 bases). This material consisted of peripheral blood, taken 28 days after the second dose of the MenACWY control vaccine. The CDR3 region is CASSLPGEAVYNSPLHF. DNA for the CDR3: TGTGCCAGCAGCCTCCCAGGGGAGGCCGTATATAATTCACCCCTCCACTTT.